A selection of T cell receptor beta chains follows, all from one sample in a study of T cell responses to AZD1222 COVID-19 vaccine. Profiling relied on immunoSEQ multiplex PCR, and the TCRdb table lists in-frame clones only, not all of them. In the table there are 150,000 to 180,000 clones, around nine tenths of which are singletons. The sample was peripheral blood, taken on day 0 of AZD1222 vaccination. The origin of the receptors is an adult in good health. Each CDR3 is given with its conserved first and last residue. A D gene is named only where the DNA matches it firmly. Not every row has a clone size; where given, it reads once, few, many or a size class.

d_call: TRBD1
v_call: TRBV6-5
clone_size: -
j_call: TRBJ1-4
cdr3_aa: CASSPTGGYEKLFF
cdr3_nt: TGTGCCAGCAGCCCGACAGGGGGCTACGAAAAACTGTTTTTT

d_call: -
v_call: TRBV5-3
clone_size: -
j_call: TRBJ1-2
cdr3_aa: CAIQQGSLGGYTF
cdr3_nt: TGTGCCATTCAACAGGGAAGCTTAGGTGGCTACACCTTC

d_call: -
v_call: TRBV27
clone_size: -
j_call: TRBJ1-5
cdr3_aa: CASSLWGRSNQPQHF
cdr3_nt: TGTGCCAGCAGTTTATGGGGGCGTAGCAATCAGCCCCAGCATTTT

d_call: TRBD1
v_call: TRBV10-2
clone_size: -
j_call: TRBJ2-7
cdr3_aa: CASSGSGTVYEQYF
cdr3_nt: TGCGCCAGCAGTGGTAGTGGGACAGTCTACGAGCAGTACTTC

d_call: -
v_call: TRBV4-3
clone_size: -
j_call: TRBJ1-2
cdr3_aa: CASSQEDGAYGYTF
cdr3_nt: TGCGCCAGCAGCCAAGAGGACGGCGCCTATGGCTACACCTTC

d_call: -
v_call: TRBV11-2
clone_size: -
j_call: TRBJ1-2
cdr3_aa: CASSRDRRVVGYTF
cdr3_nt: TGTGCCAGCAGCCGCGACAGGAGGGTGGTAGGCTACACCTTC

d_call: -
v_call: TRBV30
clone_size: once
j_call: TRBJ1-1
cdr3_aa: CAWTSSRYTEAFF
cdr3_nt: TGTGCCTGGACCAGTAGTAGATACACTGAAGCTTTCTTT

d_call: -
v_call: TRBV2
clone_size: -
j_call: TRBJ1-6
cdr3_aa: CASRARAGGVDNSPLHF
cdr3_nt: TGTGCCAGCAGAGCCCGCGCGGGCGGGGTAGATAATTCACCCCTCCACTTT

d_call: TRBD2
v_call: TRBV19
clone_size: -
j_call: TRBJ2-3
cdr3_aa: CATGLAGGDTQYF
cdr3_nt: TGTGCCACCGGACTAGCGGGAGGAGATACGCAGTATTTT

d_call: -
v_call: TRBV10-2
clone_size: -
j_call: TRBJ1-2
cdr3_aa: CAITTDFNYGYTF
cdr3_nt: TGCGCCATTACGACAGATTTTAACTATGGCTACACCTTC

d_call: TRBD1
v_call: TRBV5-1
clone_size: -
j_call: TRBJ1-3
cdr3_aa: CASSPDRAGNTIYF
cdr3_nt: TGCGCCAGCAGCCCGGACAGGGCTGGAAACACCATATATTTT

d_call: TRBD1
v_call: TRBV6-4
clone_size: -
j_call: TRBJ1-6
cdr3_aa: CASSETGGNSPLHF
cdr3_nt: TGTGCCAGCTCAGAGACAGGGGGTAATTCACCCCTCCACTTT

d_call: -
v_call: TRBV2
clone_size: -
j_call: TRBJ1-3
cdr3_aa: CASSEGINGRYPWGNTIYF
cdr3_nt: TGTGCCAGCAGTGAAGGGATTAATGGAAGGTATCCGTGGGGAAACACCATATATTTT

d_call: -
v_call: TRBV24-1
clone_size: -
j_call: TRBJ1-3
cdr3_aa: CATEGGSGNTIYF
cdr3_nt: TGTGCCACCGAAGGGGGCTCTGGAAACACCATATATTTT

d_call: -
v_call: TRBV9
clone_size: -
j_call: TRBJ1-2
cdr3_aa: CASSSLTRGAQSF
cdr3_nt: TGTGCCAGCAGTAGTCTCACCCGGGGCGCCCAGTCCTTC

d_call: -
v_call: TRBV5-1
clone_size: -
j_call: TRBJ1-3
cdr3_aa: CASKDSNSGNTIYF
cdr3_nt: TGCGCCAGTAAGGACAGTAACTCTGGAAACACCATATATTTT

d_call: TRBD1
v_call: TRBV5-1
clone_size: once
j_call: TRBJ1-1
cdr3_aa: CASSRPSGGNTEAFF
cdr3_nt: TGCGCCAGCAGCCGCCCTTCAGGGGGGAACACTGAAGCTTTCTTT

d_call: -
v_call: TRBV5-1
clone_size: -
j_call: TRBJ1-2
cdr3_aa: CASSLGQGAYGYTF
cdr3_nt: TGCGCCAGCAGCTTGGGTCAGGGCGCCTATGGCTACACCTTC

d_call: TRBD1
v_call: TRBV27
clone_size: -
j_call: TRBJ1-4
cdr3_aa: CASSLAGGATNEKLFF
cdr3_nt: TGTGCCAGCAGTTTAGCAGGGGGGGCAACTAATGAAAAACTGTTTTTT

d_call: TRBD2
v_call: TRBV9
clone_size: -
j_call: TRBJ2-6
cdr3_aa: CASKAGVPSGANVLTF
cdr3_nt: TGTGCCAGTAAAGCGGGGGTGCCCTCTGGGGCCAACGTCCTGACTTTC

d_call: -
v_call: TRBV12-3/TRBV12-4
clone_size: -
j_call: TRBJ2-7
cdr3_aa: CASRGLANEQYF
cdr3_nt: TGTGCCAGCAGGGGGCTTGCTAACGAGCAGTACTTC

d_call: -
v_call: TRBV5-4
clone_size: -
j_call: TRBJ2-2
cdr3_aa: CASSSEIANTGELFF
cdr3_nt: TGTGCCAGCAGCTCCGAAATTGCGAACACCGGGGAGCTGTTTTTT